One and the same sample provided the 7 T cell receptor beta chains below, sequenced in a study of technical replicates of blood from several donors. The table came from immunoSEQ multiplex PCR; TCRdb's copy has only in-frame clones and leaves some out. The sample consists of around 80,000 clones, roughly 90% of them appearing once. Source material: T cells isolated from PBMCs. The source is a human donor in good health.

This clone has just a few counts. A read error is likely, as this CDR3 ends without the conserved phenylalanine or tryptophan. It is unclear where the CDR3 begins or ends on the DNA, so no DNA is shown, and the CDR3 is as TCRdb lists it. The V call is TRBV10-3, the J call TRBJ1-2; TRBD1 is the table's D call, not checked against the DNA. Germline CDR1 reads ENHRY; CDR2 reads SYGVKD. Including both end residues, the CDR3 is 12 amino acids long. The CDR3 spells CAITSSGGSPPP.

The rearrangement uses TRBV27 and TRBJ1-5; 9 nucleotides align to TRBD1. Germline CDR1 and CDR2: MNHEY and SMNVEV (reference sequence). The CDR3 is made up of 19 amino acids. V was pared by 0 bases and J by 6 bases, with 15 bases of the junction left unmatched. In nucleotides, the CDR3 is TGTGCCAGCAGTTTATCGAGAAATACCGGGACAGGGAGAGGTCAGCCCCAGCATTTT. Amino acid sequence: CASSLSRNTGTGRGQPQHF.

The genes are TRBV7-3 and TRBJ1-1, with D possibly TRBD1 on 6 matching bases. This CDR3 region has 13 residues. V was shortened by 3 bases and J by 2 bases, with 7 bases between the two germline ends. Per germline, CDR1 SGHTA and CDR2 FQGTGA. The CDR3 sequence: CASSLDRNTEAFF. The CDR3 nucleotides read TGTGCCAGCAGCTTGGACAGAAACACTGAAGCTTTCTTT.

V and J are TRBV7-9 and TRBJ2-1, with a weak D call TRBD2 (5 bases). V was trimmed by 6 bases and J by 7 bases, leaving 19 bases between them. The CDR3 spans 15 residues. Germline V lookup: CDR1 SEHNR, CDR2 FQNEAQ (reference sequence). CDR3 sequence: CASSSLATRANEQFF. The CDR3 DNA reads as TGTGCCAGCAGTTCGTTAGCGACCCGGGCGAATGAGCAGTTCTTC.

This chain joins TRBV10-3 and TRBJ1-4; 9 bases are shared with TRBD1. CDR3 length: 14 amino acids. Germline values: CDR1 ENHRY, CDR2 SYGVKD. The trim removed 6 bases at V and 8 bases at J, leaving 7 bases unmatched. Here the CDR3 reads CAIRGTGTTEKLFF. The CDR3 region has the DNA TGTGCCATCAGGGGGACAGGGACAACCGAAAAACTGTTTTTT.

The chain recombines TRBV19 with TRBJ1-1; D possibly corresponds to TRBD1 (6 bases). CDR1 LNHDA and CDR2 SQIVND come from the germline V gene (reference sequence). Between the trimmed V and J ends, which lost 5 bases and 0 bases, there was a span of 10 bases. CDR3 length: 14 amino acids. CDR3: CASSLAGVNTEAFF. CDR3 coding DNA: TGTGCCAGTAGTCTTGCAGGGGTGAACACTGAAGCTTTCTTT.

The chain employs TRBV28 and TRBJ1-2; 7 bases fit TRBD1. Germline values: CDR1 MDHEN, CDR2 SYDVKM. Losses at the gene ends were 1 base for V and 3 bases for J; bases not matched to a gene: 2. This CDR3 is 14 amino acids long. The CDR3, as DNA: TGTGCCAGCAGTTTATCGGGACAGTACTATGGCTACACCTTC. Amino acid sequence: CASSLSGQYYGYTF.